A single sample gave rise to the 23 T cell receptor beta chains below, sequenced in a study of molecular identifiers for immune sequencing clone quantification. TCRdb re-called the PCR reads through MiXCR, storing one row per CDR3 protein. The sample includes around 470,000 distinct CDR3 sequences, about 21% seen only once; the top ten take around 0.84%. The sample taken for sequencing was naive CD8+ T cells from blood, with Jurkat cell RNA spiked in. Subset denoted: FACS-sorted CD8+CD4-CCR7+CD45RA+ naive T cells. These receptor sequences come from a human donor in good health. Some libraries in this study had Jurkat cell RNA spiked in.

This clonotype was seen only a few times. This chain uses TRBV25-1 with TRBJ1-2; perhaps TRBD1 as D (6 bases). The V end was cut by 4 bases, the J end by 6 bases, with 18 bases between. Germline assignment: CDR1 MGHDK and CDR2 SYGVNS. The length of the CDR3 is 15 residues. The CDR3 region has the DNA TGTGCCAGCAGTGGGGGGCTCTACAGATCGCATGGCTACACCTTC. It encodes CASSGGLYRSHGYTF.

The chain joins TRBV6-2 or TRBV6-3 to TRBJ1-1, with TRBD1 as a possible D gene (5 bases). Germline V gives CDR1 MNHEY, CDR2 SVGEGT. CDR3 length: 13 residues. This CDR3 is CVSSGALNTEAFF. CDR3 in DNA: TGTGTATCGTCCGGGGCTCTGAACACTGAAGCTTTCTTT.

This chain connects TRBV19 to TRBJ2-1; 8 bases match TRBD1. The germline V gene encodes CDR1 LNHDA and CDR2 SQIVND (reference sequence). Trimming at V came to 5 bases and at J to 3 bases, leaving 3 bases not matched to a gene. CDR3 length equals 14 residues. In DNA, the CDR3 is TGTGCCAGTAGTGTCGGGACAGGCTACAATGAGCAGTTCTTC. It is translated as CASSVGTGYNEQFF. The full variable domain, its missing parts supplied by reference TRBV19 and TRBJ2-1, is DGGITQSPKYLFRKEGQNVTLSCEQNLNHDAMYWYRQDPGQGLRLIYYSQIVNDFQKGDIAEGYSVSREKKESFPLTVTSAQKNPTAFYLCASSVGTGYNEQFFGPGTRLTVL.

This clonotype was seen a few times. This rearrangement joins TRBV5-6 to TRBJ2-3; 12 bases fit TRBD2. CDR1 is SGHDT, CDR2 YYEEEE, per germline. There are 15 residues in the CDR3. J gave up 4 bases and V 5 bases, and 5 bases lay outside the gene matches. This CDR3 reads CASRRLAGVADTQYF. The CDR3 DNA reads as TGTGCCAGCAGACGACTAGCGGGGGTGGCAGATACGCAGTATTTT.

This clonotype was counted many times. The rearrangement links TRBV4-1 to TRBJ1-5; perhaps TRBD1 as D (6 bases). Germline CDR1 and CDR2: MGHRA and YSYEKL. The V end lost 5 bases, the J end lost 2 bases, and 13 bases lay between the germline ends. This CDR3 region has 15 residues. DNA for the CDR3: TGCGCCAGCAGCACAACAGGGAGCGGCAATCAGCCCCAGCATTTT. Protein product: CASSTTGSGNQPQHF.

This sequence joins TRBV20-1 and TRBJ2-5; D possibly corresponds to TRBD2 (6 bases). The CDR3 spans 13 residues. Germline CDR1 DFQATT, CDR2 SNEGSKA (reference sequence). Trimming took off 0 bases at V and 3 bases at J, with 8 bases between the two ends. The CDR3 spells CSARDLAEETQYF. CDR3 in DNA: TGCAGTGCTAGAGATTTAGCGGAAGAGACCCAGTACTTC.

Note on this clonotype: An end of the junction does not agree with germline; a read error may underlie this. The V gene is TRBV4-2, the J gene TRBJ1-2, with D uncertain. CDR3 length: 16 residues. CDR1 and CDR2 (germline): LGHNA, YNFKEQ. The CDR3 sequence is CASCQLLTVANYGYTF. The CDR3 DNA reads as TGTGCCAGCTGCCAATTATTAACGGTAGCTAACTATGGCTACACCTTC.

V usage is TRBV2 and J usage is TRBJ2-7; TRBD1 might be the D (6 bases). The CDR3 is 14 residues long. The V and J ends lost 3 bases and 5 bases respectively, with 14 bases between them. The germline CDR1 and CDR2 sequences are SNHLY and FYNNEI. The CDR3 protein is CASSEEAGVDEQYF. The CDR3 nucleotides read TGTGCCAGCAGTGAGGAGGCAGGGGTCGACGAGCAGTACTTC.

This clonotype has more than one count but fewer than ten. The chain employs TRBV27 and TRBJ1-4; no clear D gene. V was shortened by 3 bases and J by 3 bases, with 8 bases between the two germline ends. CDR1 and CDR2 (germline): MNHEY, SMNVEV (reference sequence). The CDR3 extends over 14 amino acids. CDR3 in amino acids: CASSFTGSNEKLFF. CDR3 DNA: TGTGCCAGCAGTTTTACCGGATCTAATGAAAAACTGTTTTTT.

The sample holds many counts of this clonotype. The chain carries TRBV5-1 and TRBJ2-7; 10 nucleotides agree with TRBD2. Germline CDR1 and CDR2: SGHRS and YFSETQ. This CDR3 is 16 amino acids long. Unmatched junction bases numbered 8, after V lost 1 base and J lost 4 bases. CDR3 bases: TGCGCCAGCAGCTTGTACCCAACTAGCGGGACATACGAGCAGTACTTC. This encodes CASSLYPTSGTYEQYF.

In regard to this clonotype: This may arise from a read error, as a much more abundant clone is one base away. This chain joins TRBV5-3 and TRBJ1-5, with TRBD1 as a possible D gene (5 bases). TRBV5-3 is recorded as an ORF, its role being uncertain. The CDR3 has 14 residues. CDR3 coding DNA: TGTGCCAGCAGCTTGCGACAGAACAATCAGCCCCGGCATTTT. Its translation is CASSLRQNNQPRHF.

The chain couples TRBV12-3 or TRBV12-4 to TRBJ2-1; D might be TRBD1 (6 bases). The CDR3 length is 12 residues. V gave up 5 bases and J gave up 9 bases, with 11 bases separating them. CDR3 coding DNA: TGTGCCAGCAGTATTGGACAGAGTGAGCAGTTCTTC. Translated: CASSIGQSEQFF.

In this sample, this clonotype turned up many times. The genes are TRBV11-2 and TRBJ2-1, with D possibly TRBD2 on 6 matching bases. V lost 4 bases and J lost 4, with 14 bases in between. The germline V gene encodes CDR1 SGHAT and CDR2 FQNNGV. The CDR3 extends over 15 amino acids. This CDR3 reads CASSSVTGSYNEQFF. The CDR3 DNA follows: TGTGCCAGCAGCTCAGTAACCGGGAGTTACAATGAGCAGTTCTTC.

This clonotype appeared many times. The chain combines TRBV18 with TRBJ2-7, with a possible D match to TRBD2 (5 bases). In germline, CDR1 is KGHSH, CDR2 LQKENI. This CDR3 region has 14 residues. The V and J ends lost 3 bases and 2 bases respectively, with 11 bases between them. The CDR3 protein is CASSPGDSAYEQYF. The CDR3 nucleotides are TGTGCCAGCTCACCCGGGGATTCGGCCTACGAGCAGTACTTC. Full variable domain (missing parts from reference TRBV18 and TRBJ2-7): NAGVMQNPRHLVRRRGQEARLRCSPMKGHSHVYWYRQLPEEGLKFMVYLQKENIIDESGMPKERFSAEFPKEGPSILRIQQVVRGDSAAYFCASSPGDSAYEQYFGPGTRLTVT.

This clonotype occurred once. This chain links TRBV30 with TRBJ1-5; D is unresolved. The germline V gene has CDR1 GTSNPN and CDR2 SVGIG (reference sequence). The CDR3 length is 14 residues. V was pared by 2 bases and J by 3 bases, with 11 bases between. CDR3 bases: TGTGCCTGGAGTATACTAGACAACAATCAGCCCCAGCATTTT. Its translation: CAWSILDNNQPQHF.

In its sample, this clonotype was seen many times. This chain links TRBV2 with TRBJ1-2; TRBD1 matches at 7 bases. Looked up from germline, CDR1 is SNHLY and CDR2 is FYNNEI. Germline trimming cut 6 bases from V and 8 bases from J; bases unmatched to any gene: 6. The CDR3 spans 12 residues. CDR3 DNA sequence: TGTGCCAGCAGAAGACAGGGAGGCGGCTACACCTTC. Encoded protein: CASRRQGGGYTF.

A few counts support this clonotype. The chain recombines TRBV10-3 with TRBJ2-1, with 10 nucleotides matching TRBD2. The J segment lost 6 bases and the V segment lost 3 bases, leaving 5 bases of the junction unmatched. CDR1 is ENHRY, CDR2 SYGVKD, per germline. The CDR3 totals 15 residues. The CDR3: CAISEGTSGANEQFF. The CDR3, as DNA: TGTGCCATCAGTGAAGGAACTAGCGGGGCCAATGAGCAGTTCTTC.

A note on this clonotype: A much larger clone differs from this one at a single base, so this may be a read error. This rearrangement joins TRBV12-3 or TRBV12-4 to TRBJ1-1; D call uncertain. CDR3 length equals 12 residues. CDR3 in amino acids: CAGSEDGREAFF. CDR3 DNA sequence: TGTGCCGGCAGCGAAGACGGACGAGAAGCTTTCTTT.

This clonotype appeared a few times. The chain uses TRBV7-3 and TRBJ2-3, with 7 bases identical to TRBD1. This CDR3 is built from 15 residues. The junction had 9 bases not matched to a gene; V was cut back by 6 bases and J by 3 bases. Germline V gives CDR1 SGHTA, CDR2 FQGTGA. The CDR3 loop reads CASSLGGPMTDTQYF. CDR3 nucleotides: TGTGCCAGCAGTCTAGGGGGCCCCATGACAGATACGCAGTATTTT.

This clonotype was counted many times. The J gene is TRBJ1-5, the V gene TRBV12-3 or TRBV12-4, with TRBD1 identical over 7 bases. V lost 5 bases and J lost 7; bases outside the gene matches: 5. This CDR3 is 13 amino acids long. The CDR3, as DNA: TGTGCCAGCAGTGTCCTGGGACAGCAGCCCCAGCATTTT. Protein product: CASSVLGQQPQHF.

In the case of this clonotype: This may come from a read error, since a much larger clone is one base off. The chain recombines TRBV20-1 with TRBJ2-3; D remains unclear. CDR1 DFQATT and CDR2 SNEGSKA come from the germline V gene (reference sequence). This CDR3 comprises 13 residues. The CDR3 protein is CSAGDLGLDSWYF. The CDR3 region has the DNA TGCAGTGCTGGAGATCTTGGGCTCGACTCCTGGTATTTT.

CDR3 sequence: CASSRGWVEEQYF. The CDR3 bases are TGCGCCAGCAGTCGGGGCTGGGTTGAAGAGCAGTACTTC. The chain joins TRBV23-1 to TRBJ2-7, with D possibly TRBD1 on 5 matching bases. TRBV23-1 is annotated as an ORF whose role is uncertain. CDR3 length equals 13 residues. Trimming took off 4 bases at V and 7 bases at J, with 14 bases between the two ends.

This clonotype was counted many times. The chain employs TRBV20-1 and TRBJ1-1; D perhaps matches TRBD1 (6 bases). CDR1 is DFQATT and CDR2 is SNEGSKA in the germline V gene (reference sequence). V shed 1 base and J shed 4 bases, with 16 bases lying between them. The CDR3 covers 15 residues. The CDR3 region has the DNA TGCAGTGCTAGAGCATTGGGACAAAGTGTCACTGAAGCTTTCTTT. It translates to CSARALGQSVTEAFF.